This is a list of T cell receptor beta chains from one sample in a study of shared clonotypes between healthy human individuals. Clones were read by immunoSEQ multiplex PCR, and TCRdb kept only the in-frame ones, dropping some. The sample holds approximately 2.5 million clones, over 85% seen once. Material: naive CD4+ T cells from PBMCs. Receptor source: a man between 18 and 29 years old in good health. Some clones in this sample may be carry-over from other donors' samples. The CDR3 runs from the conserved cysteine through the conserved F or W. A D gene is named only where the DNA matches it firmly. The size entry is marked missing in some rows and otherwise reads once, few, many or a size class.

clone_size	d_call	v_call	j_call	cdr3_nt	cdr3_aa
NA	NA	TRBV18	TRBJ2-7	TGTGCCAGCTCACCACTTCCTGGGCCCTACGAGCAGTACTTC	CASSPLPGPYEQYF
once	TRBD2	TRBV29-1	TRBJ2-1	TGCAGCGCCCCCGGGACTAGCGGGAGCCCCGAGAATGAGCAGTTCTTC	CSAPGTSGSPENEQFF
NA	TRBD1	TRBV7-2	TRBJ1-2	TGTGCCAGCAGCGTAGACAGGGGGGGTGACTACACCTTC	CASSVDRGGDYTF
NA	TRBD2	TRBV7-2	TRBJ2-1	TGTGCCAGCAGCTTAGAAGTACTAGCGGTCCTCTACAATGAGCAGTTCTTC	CASSLEVLAVLYNEQFF
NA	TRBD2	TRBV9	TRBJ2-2	TGTGCCAGCAGCGTAGGCGGGAGCTGGACCGGGGAGCTGTTTTTT	CASSVGGSWTGELFF
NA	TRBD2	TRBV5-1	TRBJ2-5	TGCGCCAGCAGCTTGCGAACGGGAGGGCCAGCGGAGACCCAGTACTTC	CASSLRTGGPAETQYF
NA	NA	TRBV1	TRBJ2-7	TGCACCAGCAGCCAAGAGGGGTGCTGGCAAACCGCCTACGAGCAGTACTTC	CTSSQEGCWQTAYEQYF
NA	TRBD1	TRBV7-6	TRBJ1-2	TGTGCCAGCAGCTTGACAGGGGACTATGGCTACACCTTC	CASSLTGDYGYTF
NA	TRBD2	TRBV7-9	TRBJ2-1	TGTGCCAGCAGCTTAGAGTTCGGGCTAGCGGGAGGTCCCCCCCATGAGCAGTTCTTC	CASSLEFGLAGGPPHEQFF
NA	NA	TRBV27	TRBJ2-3	TGTGCCAGCAGTGACACAGATACGCAGTATTTT	CASSDTDTQYF
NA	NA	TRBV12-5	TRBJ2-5	TGTGCTAGTGGTGCGGGGACAGTCGAAGAGACCCAGTACTTC	CASGAGTVEETQYF
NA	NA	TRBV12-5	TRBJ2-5	TGTGCTAGTGGGCCAACCCAGGCTGAAGAGACCCAGTACTTC	CASGPTQAEETQYF
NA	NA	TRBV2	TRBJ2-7	TGTGCCAGCACCCTGACAGGAGTAGGAGGCGAGCAGTACTTC	CASTLTGVGGEQYF
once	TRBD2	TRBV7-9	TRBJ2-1	TGTGCCAGCAGCCCAAGCGGGAGTCGGTACAATGAGCAGTTCTTC	CASSPSGSRYNEQFF
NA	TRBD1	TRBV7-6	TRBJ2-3	TGTGCCAGCAGCTTAAAGGGACAGAGCACAGATACGCAGTATTTT	CASSLKGQSTDTQYF
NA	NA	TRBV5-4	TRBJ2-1	TGTGCCAGCAGCTCCATCCCGGGACTTGACTACAATGAGCAGTTCTTC	CASSSIPGLDYNEQFF
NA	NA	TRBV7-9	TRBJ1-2	TGTGCCAGCAGCTTAGTCGGCAGATACGGGACGGACTATGGCTACACCTTC	CASSLVGRYGTDYGYTF
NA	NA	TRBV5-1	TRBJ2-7	TGCGCCAGCAGCTTGTCAGGGGCCGAGCAGTACTTC	CASSLSGAEQYF
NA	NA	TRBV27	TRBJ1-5	TGTGCCAGCAGTTCGGCGGGGTCCTTAGGTCGGACCCAGCATTTT	CASSSAGSLGRTQHF
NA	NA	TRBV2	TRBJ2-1	TGTGCCAGCAGCGGCCTCGACCTCCATGAGCAGTTCTTC	CASSGLDLHEQFF
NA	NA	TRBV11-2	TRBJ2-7	TGTGCCAGCAGCTTGTTTTCGGGAAGGCAGTACTTC	CASSLFSGRQYF
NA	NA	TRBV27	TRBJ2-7	TGTGCCAGCAGTTTCGACGGTGGAGCTCGCTACGAGCAGTACTTC	CASSFDGGARYEQYF
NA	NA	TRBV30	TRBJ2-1	TGTGCCTGGAGTTATCGTGACAGGAGGTACTACAATGAGCAGTTCTTC	CAWSYRDRRYYNEQFF
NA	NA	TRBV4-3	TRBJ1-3	TGCGCCAGCAGCCGCCGCGCGGGACCTGCCTCTGGAAACACCATATATTTT	CASSRRAGPASGNTIYF
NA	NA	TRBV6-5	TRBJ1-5	TGTGCCAGCAGCTCCAAAAGGGACAGCAATCAGCCCCAGCATTTT	CASSSKRDSNQPQHF
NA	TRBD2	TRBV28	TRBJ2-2	TGTGCCAGCAGTTCTTCAGCAGCGGGAGCTGGGGAGCTGTTTTTT	CASSSSAAGAGELFF
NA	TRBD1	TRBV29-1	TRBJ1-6	TGCAGCGTTGCTACAACCGGGACAGGGGTTTCACCCCTCCACTTT	CSVATTGTGVSPLHF
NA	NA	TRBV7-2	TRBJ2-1	TGTGCCAGCAGCCGCACCAGGAGCGCACCCTACAATGAGCAGTTCTTC	CASSRTRSAPYNEQFF
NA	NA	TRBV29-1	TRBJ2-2	TGCAGCGTTACCGGGCTCCTTGGTACCGGGGAGCTGTTTTTT	CSVTGLLGTGELFF
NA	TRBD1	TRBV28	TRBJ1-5	TGTGCCAGCAGTTTATTCATCGACAGGGGGGCTCGGCAGCCCCAGCATTTT	CASSLFIDRGARQPQHF
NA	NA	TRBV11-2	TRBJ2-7	TGTGCCAGCAGCTTAGATCCGGCGGGTGCCCAGTACTTC	CASSLDPAGAQYF
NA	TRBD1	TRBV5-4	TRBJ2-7	TGTGCCAGCAGCGTCTACGGGACAGGTTTCCACGAGCAGTACTTC	CASSVYGTGFHEQYF
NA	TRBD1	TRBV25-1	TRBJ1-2	TGTGCCAGCAGTTCTGAAACAGGGGTTCTTAGCTATGGCTACACCTTC	CASSSETGVLSYGYTF
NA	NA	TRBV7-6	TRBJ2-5	TGTGCCAGCAGCACGCAACAGGGAGGAGAGACCCAGTACTTC	CASSTQQGGETQYF
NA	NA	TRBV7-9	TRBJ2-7	TGTGCCAGCAGCTTACGAGGGGGGTCCTTAACCTACGAGCAGTACTTC	CASSLRGGSLTYEQYF
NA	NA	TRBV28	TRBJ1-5	TGTGCCAGCGGGTTTCCCAGGGAGAATCAGCCCCAGCATTTT	CASGFPRENQPQHF
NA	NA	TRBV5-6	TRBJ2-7	TGTGCCAGCAGCTTCGGCCCCCTCTCCTACGAGCAGTACTTC	CASSFGPLSYEQYF